The entry below describes one T cell receptor beta chain. Its antigen remains unknown. TCRdb reanalyzed the 5' RACE reads, giving one entry per CDR3 protein sequence and no DNA. The sample includes around 550,000 distinct CDR3 sequences. The germline CDR1 and CDR2 sequences are MDHEN and SYDVKM. The CDR3 spans 13 residues. This record belongs to a study of T cells expressing NK-cell markers. Study-level information: Sorted CD3+CD56-NKG2C+, CD3+CD56+NKG2C+ and CD3+CD56+NKG2C- T cells supplied the TCR beta repertoires. Study-wide findings and caveats: In four donors, dominant clonotypes made up about 28.3-60.1% of CD3+CD56-NKG2C+ cells.

The TCR comes from a man younger than 35 in good health. Source material: blood T cells: a sorted CD56 or NKG2C T cell subset, CD4+ or CD8+ T cells, or bulk PBMC T cells (not recorded which). The J gene is TRBJ1-1, the V gene TRBV28; TCRdb's D gene call, TRBD1, goes unchecked for lack of DNA. CDR3 protein: CASSPPTDGEAFF.